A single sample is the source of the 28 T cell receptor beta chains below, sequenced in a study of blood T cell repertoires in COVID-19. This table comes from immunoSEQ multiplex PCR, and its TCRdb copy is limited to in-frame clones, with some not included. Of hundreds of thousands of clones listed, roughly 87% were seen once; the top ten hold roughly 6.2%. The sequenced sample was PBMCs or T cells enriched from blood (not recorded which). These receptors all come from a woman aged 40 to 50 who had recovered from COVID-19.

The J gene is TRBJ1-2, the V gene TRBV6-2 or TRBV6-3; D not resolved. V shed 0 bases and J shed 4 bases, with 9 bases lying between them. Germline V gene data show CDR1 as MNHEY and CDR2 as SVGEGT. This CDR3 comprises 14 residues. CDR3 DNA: TGTGCCAGCAGTTACTCGAGGCCGACCTATGGCTACACCTTC. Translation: CASSYSRPTYGYTF.

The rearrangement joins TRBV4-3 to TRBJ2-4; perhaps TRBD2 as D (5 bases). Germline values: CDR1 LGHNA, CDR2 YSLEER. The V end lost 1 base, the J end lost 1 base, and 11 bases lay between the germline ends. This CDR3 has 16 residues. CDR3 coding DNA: TGCGCCAGCAGCCAAGCGACGGGGATCGCCAAAAACATTCAGTACTTC. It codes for CASSQATGIAKNIQYF.

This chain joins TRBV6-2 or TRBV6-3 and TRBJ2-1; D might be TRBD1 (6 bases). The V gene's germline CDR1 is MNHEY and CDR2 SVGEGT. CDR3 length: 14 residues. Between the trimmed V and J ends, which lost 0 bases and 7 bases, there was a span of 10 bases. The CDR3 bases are TGTGCCAGCAGTTACTCGCCAGGGGAAAATGAGCAGTTCTTC. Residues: CASSYSPGENEQFF.

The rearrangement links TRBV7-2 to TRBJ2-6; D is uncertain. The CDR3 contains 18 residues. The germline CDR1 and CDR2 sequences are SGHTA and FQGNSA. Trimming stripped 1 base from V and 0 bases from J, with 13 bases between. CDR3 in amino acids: CASSLVGDPSSGANVLTF. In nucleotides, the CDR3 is TGTGCCAGCAGCTTAGTGGGCGACCCGAGCTCTGGGGCCAACGTCCTGACTTTC.

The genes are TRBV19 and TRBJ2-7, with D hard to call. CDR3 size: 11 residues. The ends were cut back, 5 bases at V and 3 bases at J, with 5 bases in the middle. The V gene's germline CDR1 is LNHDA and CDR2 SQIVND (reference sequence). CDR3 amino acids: CASSGGYEQYF. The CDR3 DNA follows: TGTGCCAGTAGTGGCGGCTACGAGCAGTACTTC.

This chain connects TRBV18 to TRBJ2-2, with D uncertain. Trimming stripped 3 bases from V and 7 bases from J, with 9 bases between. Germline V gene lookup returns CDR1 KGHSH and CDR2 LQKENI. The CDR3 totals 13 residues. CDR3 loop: CASSPQYDGELFF. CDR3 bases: TGTGCCAGCTCACCCCAGTATGACGGGGAGCTGTTTTTT.

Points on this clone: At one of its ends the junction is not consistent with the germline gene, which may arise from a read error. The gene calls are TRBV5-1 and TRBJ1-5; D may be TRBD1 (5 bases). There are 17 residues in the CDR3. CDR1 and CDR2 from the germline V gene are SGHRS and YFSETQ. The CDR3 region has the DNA TGCGCCCGCAGCGACCATTCCGGGGGGGGTAGCAATCAGCCCCAGCATTTT. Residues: CARSDHSGGGSNQPQHF.

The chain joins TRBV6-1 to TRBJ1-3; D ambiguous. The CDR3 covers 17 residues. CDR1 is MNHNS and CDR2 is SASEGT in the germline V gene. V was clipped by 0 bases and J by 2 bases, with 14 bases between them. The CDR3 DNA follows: TGTGCCAGCAGTGAAGCCGGGATTCGGAAGGCTGGAAACACCATATATTTT. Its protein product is CASSEAGIRKAGNTIYF.

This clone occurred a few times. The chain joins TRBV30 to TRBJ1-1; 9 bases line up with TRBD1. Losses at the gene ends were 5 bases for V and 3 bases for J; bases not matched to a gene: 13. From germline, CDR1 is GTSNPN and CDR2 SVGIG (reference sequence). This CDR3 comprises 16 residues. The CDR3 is CAWRPDRGTSDTEAFF. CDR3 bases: TGTGCCTGGCGACCGGACAGGGGAACATCGGACACTGAAGCTTTCTTT. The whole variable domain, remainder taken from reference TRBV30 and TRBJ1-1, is SQTIHQWPATLVQPVGSPLSLECTVEGTSNPNLYWYRQAAGRGLQLLFYSVGIGQISSEVPQNLSASRPQDRQFILSSKKLLLSDSGFYLCAWRPDRGTSDTEAFFGQGTRLTVV.

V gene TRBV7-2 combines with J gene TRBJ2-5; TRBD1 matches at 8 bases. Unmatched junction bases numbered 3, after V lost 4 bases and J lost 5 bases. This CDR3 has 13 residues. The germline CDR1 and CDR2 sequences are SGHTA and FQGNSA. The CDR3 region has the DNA TGTGCCAGCAGCTACGGACAGGGTGAGACCCAGTACTTC. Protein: CASSYGQGETQYF.

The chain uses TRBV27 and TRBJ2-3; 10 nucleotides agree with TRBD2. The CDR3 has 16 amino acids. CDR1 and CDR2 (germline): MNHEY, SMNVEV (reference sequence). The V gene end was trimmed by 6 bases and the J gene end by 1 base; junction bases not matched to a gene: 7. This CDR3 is CASSLTSGYGTDTQYF. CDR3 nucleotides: TGTGCCAGCAGCCTGACTAGCGGGTACGGCACAGATACGCAGTATTTT.

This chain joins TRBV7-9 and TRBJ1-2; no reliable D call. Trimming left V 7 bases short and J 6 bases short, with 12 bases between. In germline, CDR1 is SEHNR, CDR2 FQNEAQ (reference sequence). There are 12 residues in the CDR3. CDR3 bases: TGTGCCAGCACCGAAACCGAGGATGGCTACACCTTC. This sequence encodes CASTETEDGYTF.

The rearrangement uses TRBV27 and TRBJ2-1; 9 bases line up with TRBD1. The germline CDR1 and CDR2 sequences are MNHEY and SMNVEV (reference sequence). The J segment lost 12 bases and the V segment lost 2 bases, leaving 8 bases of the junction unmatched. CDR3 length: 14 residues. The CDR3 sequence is CASSLQQGAGRQFF. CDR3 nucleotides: TGTGCCAGCAGTTTACAACAGGGGGCTGGAAGGCAGTTCTTC.

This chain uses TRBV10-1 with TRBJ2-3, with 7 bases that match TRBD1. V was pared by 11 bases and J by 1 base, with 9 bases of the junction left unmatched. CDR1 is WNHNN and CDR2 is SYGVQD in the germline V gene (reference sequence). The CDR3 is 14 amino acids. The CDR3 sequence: CAGLRGLGTDTQYF. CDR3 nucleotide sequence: TGCGCCGGGCTTAGGGGGCTGGGCACAGATACGCAGTATTTT.

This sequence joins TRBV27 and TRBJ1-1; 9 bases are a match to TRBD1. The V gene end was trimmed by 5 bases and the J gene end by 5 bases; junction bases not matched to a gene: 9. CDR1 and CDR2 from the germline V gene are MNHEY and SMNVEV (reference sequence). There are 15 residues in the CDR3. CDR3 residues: CASSPRDRAKTEAFF. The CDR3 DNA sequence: TGTGCCAGCAGTCCAAGGGACAGGGCGAAAACTGAAGCTTTCTTT.

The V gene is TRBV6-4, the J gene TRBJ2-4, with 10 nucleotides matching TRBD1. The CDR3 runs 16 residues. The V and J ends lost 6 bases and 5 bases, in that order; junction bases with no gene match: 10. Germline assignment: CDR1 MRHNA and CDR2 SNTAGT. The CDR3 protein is CASRPRQGAFENIQYF. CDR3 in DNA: TGTGCCAGCAGGCCCCGACAGGGGGCTTTTGAAAACATTCAGTACTTC.

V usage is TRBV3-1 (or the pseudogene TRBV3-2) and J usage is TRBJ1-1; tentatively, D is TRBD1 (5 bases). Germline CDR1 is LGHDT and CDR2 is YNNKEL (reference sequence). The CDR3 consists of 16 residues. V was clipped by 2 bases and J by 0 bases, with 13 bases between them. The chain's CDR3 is CASSQSGTGVNTEAFF. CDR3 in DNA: TGTGCCAGCAGCCAAAGCGGGACCGGAGTGAACACTGAAGCTTTCTTT.

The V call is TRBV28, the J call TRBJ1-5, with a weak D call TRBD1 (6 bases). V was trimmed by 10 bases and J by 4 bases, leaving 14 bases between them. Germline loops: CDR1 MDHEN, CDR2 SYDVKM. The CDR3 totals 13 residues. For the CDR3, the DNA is TGTGCCACGGTGGAACAGGGAAATCAGCCCCAGCATTTT. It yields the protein CATVEQGNQPQHF.

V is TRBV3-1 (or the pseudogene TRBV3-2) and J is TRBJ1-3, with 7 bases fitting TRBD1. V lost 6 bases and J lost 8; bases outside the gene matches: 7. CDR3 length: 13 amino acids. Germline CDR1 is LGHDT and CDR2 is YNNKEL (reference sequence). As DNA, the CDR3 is TGTGCCAGCAGTAACCGGGACAGTCACACCATATATTTT. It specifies CASSNRDSHTIYF.

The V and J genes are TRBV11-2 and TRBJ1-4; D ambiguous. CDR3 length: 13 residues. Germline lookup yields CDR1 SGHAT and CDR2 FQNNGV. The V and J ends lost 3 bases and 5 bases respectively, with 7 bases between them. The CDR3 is CASSLRENEKLFF. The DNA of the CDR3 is TGTGCCAGCAGCTTGCGAGAAAATGAAAAACTGTTTTTT.

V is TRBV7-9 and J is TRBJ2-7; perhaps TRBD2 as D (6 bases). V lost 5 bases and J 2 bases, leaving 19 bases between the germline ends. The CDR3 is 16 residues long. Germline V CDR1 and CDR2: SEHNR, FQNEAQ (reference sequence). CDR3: CASSRTEGKRAYEQYF. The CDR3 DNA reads TGTGCCAGCAGCCGTACGGAGGGAAAGCGGGCCTACGAGCAGTACTTC.

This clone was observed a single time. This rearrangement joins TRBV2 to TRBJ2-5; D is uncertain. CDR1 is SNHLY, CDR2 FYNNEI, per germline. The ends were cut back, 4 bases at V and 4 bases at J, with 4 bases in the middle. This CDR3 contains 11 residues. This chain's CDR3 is CASSAVETQYF. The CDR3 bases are TGTGCCAGCAGTGCTGTAGAGACCCAGTACTTC. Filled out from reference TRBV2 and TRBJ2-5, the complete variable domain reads EPEVTQTPSHQVTQMGQEVILRCVPISNHLYFYWYRQILGQKVEFLVSFYNNEISEKSEIFDDQFSVERPDGSNFTLKIRSTKLEDSAMYFCASSAVETQYFGPGTRLLVL.

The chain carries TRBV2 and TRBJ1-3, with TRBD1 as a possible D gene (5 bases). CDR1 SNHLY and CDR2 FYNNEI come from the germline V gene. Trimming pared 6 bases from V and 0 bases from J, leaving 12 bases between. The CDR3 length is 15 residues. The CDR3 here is CASSPRQFSGNTIYF. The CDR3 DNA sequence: TGTGCCAGCAGCCCAAGACAGTTCTCTGGAAACACCATATATTTT.

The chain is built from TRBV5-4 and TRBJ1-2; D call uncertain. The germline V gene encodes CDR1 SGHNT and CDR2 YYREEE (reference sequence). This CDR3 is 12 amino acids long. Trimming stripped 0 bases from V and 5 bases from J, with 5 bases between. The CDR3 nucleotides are TGTGCCAGCAGCTTGGACATTTATGGCTACACCTTC. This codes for CASSLDIYGYTF.

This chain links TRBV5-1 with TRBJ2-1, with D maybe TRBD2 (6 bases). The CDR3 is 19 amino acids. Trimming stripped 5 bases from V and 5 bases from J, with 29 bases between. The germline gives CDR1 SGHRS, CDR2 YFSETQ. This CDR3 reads CASRSGGVWRRPDDNEQFF. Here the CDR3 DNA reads TGCGCCAGCAGAAGCGGAGGGGTCTGGAGGAGACCGGATGACAATGAGCAGTTCTTC.

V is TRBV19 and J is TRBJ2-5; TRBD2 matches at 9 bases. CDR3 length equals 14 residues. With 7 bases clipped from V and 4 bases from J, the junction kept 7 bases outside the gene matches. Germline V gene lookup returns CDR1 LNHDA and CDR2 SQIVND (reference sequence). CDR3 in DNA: TGTGCCAGTAATGGCGGGAGGGCCTTAGAGACCCAGTACTTC. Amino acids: CASNGGRALETQYF.

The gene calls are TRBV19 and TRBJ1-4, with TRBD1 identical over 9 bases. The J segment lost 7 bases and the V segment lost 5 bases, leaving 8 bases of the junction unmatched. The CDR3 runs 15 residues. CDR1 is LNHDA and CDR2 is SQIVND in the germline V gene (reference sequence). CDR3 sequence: CASSDRDRASEKLFF. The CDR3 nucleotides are TGTGCCAGTAGTGACAGGGACAGGGCAAGTGAAAAACTGTTTTTT.

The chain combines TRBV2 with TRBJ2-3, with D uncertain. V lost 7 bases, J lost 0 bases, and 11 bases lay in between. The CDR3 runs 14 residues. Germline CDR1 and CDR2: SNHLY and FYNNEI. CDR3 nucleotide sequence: TGTGCCAGCAACCCCGCCGGGAGCACAGATACGCAGTATTTT. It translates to CASNPAGSTDTQYF.